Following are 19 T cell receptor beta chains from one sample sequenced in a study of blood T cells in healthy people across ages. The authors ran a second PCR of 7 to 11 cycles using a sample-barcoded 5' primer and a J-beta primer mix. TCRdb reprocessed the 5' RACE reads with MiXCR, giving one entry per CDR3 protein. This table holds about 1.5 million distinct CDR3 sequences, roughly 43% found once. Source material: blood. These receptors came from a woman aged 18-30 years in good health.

The CDR3 sequence is CASRRQGARGDTEAFF. CDR3 sequence (DNA): TGTGCCAGCAGGCGACAGGGGGCTCGAGGGGACACTGAAGCTTTCTTT. The V and J genes are TRBV3-1 and TRBJ1-1, with 10 bases fitting TRBD1. The CDR3 is made up of 16 amino acids. Trimming took 6 bases from V and 3 from J; bases not matched to a gene: 10. CDR1 is LGHDT, CDR2 YNNKEL, per germline (reference sequence).

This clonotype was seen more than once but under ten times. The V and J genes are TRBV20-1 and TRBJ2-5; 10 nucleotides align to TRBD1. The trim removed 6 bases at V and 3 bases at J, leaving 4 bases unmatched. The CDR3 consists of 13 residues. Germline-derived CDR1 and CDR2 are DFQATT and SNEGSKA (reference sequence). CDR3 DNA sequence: TGCAGTGCGCAGACAGGGGGCAAAGAGACCCAGTACTTC. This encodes CSAQTGGKETQYF.

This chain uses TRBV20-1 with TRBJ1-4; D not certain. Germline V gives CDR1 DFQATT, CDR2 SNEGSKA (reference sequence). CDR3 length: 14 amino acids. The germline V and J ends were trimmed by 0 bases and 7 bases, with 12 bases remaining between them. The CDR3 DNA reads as TGCAGTGCTAGAGATTCAGTTGGTGCTGAAAAACTGTTTTTT. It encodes CSARDSVGAEKLFF.

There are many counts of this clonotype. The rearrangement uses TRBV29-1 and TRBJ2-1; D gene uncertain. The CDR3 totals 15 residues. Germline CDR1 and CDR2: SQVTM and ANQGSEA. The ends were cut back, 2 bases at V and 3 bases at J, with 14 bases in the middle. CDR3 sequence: CSVEPQEKVYNEQFF. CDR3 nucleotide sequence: TGCAGCGTTGAACCCCAGGAGAAAGTCTACAATGAGCAGTTCTTC.

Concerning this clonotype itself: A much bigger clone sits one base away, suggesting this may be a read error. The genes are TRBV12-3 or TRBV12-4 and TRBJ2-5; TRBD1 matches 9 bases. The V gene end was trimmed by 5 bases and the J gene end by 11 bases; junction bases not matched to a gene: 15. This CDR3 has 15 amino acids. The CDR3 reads CASSPTGQGWNEQYF. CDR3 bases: TGTGCCAGCAGTCCTACCGGACAGGGGTGGAATGAGCAGTACTTC.

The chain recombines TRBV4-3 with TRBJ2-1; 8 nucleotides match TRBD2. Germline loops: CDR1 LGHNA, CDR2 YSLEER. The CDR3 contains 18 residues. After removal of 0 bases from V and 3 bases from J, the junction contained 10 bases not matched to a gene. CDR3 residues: CASSQDWRERGFYNEQFF. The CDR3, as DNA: TGCGCCAGCAGCCAAGATTGGCGGGAGCGGGGGTTCTACAATGAGCAGTTCTTC.

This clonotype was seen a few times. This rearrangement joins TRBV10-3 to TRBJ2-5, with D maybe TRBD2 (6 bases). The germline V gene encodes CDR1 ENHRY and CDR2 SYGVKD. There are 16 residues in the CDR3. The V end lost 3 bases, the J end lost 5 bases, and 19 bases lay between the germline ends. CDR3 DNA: TGTGCCATCAGTGACCCTCGTCCAGGGAGGAGGGAGACCCAGTACTTC. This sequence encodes CAISDPRPGRRETQYF.

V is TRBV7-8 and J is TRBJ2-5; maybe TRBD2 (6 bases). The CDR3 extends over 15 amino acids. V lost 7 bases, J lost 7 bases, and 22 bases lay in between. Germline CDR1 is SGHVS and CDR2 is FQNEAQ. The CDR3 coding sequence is TGTGCCAGCAACCCCGGTCCGGCGGGAAGGTCGACCCAGTACTTC. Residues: CASNPGPAGRSTQYF.

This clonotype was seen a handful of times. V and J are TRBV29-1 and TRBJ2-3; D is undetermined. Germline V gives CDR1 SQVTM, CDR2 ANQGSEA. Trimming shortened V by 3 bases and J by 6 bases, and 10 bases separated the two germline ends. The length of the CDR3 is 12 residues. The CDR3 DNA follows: TGCAGCGTTGATCCAGGCGAGGATACGCAGTATTTT. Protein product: CSVDPGEDTQYF.

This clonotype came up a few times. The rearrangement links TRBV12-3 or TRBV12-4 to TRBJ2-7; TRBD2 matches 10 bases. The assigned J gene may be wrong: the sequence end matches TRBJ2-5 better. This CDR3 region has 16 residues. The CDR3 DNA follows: TGTGCCAGCAGTTCCCCTAGCGGGAGCGATGGAGAGACCCAGTACTTC. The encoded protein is CASSSPSGSDGETQYF.

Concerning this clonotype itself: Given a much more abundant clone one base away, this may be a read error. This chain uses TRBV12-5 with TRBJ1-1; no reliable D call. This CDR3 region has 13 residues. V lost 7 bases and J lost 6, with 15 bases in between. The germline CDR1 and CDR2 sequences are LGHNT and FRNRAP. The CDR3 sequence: CASAKLPGAEAFF. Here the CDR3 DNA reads TGTGCTAGTGCCAAGCTACCCGGGGCTGAAGCTTTCTTT.

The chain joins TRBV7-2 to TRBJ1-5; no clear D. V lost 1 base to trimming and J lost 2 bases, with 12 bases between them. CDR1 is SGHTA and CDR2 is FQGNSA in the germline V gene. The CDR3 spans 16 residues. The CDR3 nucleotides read TGTGCCAGCAGCTTAGAAGGCCGGTTGGGCAATCAGCCCCAGCATTTT. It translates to CASSLEGRLGNQPQHF.

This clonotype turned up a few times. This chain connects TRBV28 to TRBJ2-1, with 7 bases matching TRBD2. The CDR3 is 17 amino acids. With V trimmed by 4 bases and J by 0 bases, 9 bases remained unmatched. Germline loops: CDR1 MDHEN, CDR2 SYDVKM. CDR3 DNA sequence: TGTGCCAGCAGTTCACGGCTAGCGGAGCCCTCCTACAATGAGCAGTTCTTC. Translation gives CASSSRLAEPSYNEQFF.

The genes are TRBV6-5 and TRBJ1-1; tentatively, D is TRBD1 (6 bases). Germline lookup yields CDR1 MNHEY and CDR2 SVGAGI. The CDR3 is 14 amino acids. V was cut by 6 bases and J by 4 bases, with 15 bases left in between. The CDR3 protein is CASSQNRVGTEAFF. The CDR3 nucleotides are TGTGCCAGCAGCCAGAACAGGGTAGGCACTGAAGCTTTCTTT.

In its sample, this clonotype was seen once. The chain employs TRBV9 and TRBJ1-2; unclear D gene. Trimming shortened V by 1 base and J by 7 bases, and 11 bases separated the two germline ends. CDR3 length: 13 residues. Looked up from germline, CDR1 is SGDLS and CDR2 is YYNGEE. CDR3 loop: CASSVKVVGGYTF. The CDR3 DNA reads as TGTGCCAGCAGCGTAAAGGTCGTCGGTGGCTACACCTTC.

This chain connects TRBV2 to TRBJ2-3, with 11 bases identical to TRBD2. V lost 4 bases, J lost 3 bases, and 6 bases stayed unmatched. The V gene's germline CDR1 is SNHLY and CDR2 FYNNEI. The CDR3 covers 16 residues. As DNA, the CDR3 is TGTGCCAGCAGTGCCTTACTAGCGGGGGAGACAGATACGCAGTATTTT. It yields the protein CASSALLAGETDTQYF.

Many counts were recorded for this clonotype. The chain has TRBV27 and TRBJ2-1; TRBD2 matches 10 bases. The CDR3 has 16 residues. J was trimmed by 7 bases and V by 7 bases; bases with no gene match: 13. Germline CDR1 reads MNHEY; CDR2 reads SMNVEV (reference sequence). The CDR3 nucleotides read TGTGCCAGCAACTCCTTACTAGCGGGAAGCGTGAATGAGCAGTTCTTC. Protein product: CASNSLLAGSVNEQFF.

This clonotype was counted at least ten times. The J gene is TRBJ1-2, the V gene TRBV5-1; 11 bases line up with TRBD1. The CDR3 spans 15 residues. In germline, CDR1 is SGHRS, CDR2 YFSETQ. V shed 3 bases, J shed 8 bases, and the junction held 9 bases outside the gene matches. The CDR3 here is CASSWRTGGEEGYTF. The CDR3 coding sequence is TGCGCCAGCAGCTGGCGGACAGGGGGCGAGGAAGGCTACACCTTC.

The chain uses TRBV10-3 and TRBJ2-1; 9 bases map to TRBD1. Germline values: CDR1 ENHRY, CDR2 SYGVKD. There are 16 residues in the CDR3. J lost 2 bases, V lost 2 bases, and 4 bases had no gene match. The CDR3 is CAISETDRGPYNEQFF. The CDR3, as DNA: TGTGCCATCAGTGAGACGGACAGGGGACCCTACAATGAGCAGTTCTTC.